Each of the 32 T cell receptor beta chains below was sequenced from the same sample in a study of blood T cell repertoires in COVID-19. The method was immunoSEQ multiplex PCR; TCRdb's version includes in-frame clones alone and lacks a portion of them. Of some 120,000 clones listed, 85% to 90% are singletons. Sequenced sample: peripheral blood. The receptors were gathered from a woman of 80 years or more with acute or convalescent COVID-19.

This chain links TRBV6-5 with TRBJ1-2, with a tentative D call TRBD1 (6 bases). CDR1 and CDR2 (germline): MNHEY, SVGAGI. CDR3 length: 13 amino acids. V dropped 8 bases and J dropped 9 bases, with 19 bases sitting between them. The CDR3 here is CASVVNREGSYTF. CDR3 bases: TGTGCCAGCGTCGTGAACAGGGAGGGTAGCTACACCTTC.

This clone was seen many times. This chain uses TRBV7-3 with TRBJ1-2; weak D call: TRBD1 (6 bases). With 4 bases removed from V and 8 bases from J, the gap between germline ends came to 14 bases. CDR3 length equals 13 residues. In germline, CDR1 is SGHTA, CDR2 FQGTGA. The CDR3 region has the DNA TGTGCCAGCAGCTCCGGGGCAGGGGCAGGCTACACCTTC. Protein product: CASSSGAGAGYTF.

V and J are TRBV6-2 or TRBV6-3 and TRBJ2-5; 9 bases are shared with TRBD2. J lost 2 bases, V lost 3 bases, and 4 bases had no gene match. The germline V gene encodes CDR1 MNHEY and CDR2 SVGEGT. This CDR3 contains 15 residues. The CDR3 DNA sequence: TGTGCCAGCAGTTATCCTAGCGGGGCTCAAGAGACCCAGTACTTC. This gives the protein CASSYPSGAQETQYF.

This clone was seen only once. The chain employs TRBV19 and TRBJ1-1, with D tentatively TRBD1 (6 bases). Between the trimmed V and J ends, which lost 6 bases and 0 bases, there was a span of 11 bases. The CDR3 contains 14 residues. Germline CDR1 reads LNHDA; CDR2 reads SQIVND (reference sequence). This CDR3 is CASRDRRLNTEAFF. CDR3 DNA: TGTGCCAGTAGGGACAGACGGCTGAACACTGAAGCTTTCTTT. The complete variable domain, with remaining parts taken from reference TRBV19 and TRBJ1-1, reads DGGITQSPKYLFRKEGQNVTLSCEQNLNHDAMYWYRQDPGQGLRLIYYSQIVNDFQKGDIAEGYSVSREKKESFPLTVTSAQKNPTAFYLCASRDRRLNTEAFFGQGTRLTVV.

This clone was recorded only once. The same CDR3 arises from other DNA sequences in this sample as well. The chain has TRBV5-1 and TRBJ1-6; the D is unclear. The length of the CDR3 is 13 residues. Trimming cost V 1 base and J 8 bases, with 7 bases left between them. The germline V gene encodes CDR1 SGHRS and CDR2 YFSETQ. CDR3 sequence reads: CASSLKLDSPLHF. Here the CDR3 DNA reads TGCGCCAGCAGCTTGAAACTGGATTCACCCCTCCACTTT. The full variable domain, with the rest looked up from reference TRBV5-1 and TRBJ1-6, is KAGVTQTPRYLIKTRGQQVTLSCSPISGHRSVSWYQQTPGQGLQFLFEYFSETQRNKGNFPGRFSGRQFSNSRSEMNVSTLELGDSALYLCASSLKLDSPLHFGNGTRLTVT.

The chain joins TRBV5-4 to TRBJ1-2; 9 bases map to TRBD1. Germline CDR1 reads SGHNT; CDR2 reads YYREEE (reference sequence). The V gene end was trimmed by 4 bases and the J gene end by 4 bases; junction bases not matched to a gene: 5. CDR3 size: 14 residues. The CDR3 sequence is CASSLTGGLYGYTF. DNA of the CDR3: TGTGCCAGCAGCCTGACAGGGGGTCTCTATGGCTACACCTTC.

The sample holds one count of this clone. The gene calls are TRBV4-1 and TRBJ2-1; 10 bases are shared with TRBD2. This CDR3 spans 15 amino acids. V was clipped by 4 bases and J by 10 bases; unmatched bases: 10. From germline, CDR1 is MGHRA and CDR2 YSYEKL. The CDR3 here is CASSPGRAGGREQFF. For the CDR3, the DNA is TGCGCCAGCAGCCCCGGAAGAGCGGGGGGGAGGGAGCAGTTCTTC.

The V call is TRBV4-2, the J call TRBJ2-7; 7 positions agree with TRBD2. The CDR3 has 15 amino acids. Germline CDR1 and CDR2: LGHNA and YNFKEQ. V shed 0 bases and J 0 bases; nucleotides not matched to a gene: 2. The chain's CDR3 is CASSQEGGSSYEQYF. CDR3 coding DNA: TGTGCCAGCAGCCAAGAGGGCGGGAGCTCCTACGAGCAGTACTTC.

The chain has TRBV5-5 and TRBJ1-6; tentative D call: TRBD1 (6 bases). The CDR3 runs 16 residues. Trimming took 4 bases from V and 9 from J, leaving 20 bases between them. In germline, CDR1 is SGHKS, CDR2 YYEKEE (reference sequence). The CDR3 spells CASSPIPTGRGSPLHF. CDR3 in DNA: TGTGCCAGCAGCCCCATTCCTACAGGGAGGGGTTCACCCCTCCACTTT.

CDR3 protein: CASKDRGYSNQPQHF. CDR3 nucleotides: TGTGCCAGCAAAGACAGGGGCTATAGCAATCAGCCCCAGCATTTT. This chain joins TRBV5-8 and TRBJ1-5, with 8 bases aligning to TRBD1. Germline CDR1 reads SGHTS; CDR2 reads YDEGEE. The CDR3 consists of 15 residues. Losses at the gene ends were 6 bases for V and 0 bases for J; bases not matched to a gene: 5.

The V gene is TRBV6-2 or TRBV6-3, the J gene TRBJ1-1; 9 bases agree with TRBD1. The CDR3 contains 18 residues. J gave up 3 bases and V 6 bases, and 17 bases lay outside the gene matches. Germline CDR1 is MNHEY and CDR2 is SVGEGT. The DNA of the CDR3 is TGTGCCAGCAGATACCCGGGACAGGGCCTCTGGTTGGACACTGAAGCTTTCTTT. Translation gives CASRYPGQGLWLDTEAFF.

The chain employs TRBV25-1 and TRBJ2-1; 8 bases fit TRBD1. The V gene end was trimmed by 8 bases and the J gene end by 6 bases; junction bases not matched to a gene: 3. The germline gives CDR1 MGHDK, CDR2 SYGVNS. The CDR3 covers 12 residues. In DNA, the CDR3 is TGTGCCAGCGAGGACAGGGTCAATGAGCAGTTCTTC. Protein product: CASEDRVNEQFF.

The gene calls are TRBV7-2 and TRBJ2-5, with D possibly TRBD2 on 5 matching bases. Germline loops: CDR1 SGHTA, CDR2 FQGNSA. This CDR3 contains 13 residues. Trimming left V 3 bases short and J 5 bases short, with 10 bases between. The CDR3 here is CASSFSGEETQYF. The DNA for the CDR3 is TGTGCCAGCAGCTTTTCCGGGGAGGAGACCCAGTACTTC.

The chain combines TRBV9 with TRBJ1-4, with a tentative D call TRBD1 (5 bases). V was cut by 0 bases and J by 0 bases, with 12 bases left in between. Germline V gene data show CDR1 as SGDLS and CDR2 as YYNGEE. The CDR3 sequence is 17 residues long. The CDR3 coding sequence is TGTGCCAGCAGCGTAGGGGAGGGGAGGGCAACTAATGAAAAACTGTTTTTT. Its protein is CASSVGEGRATNEKLFF.

V and J are TRBV5-7 and TRBJ1-4, with a weak D call TRBD1 (6 bases). TRBV5-7 is identified as an open reading frame with a role that is uncertain. V gave up 7 bases and J gave up 7 bases, with 17 bases separating them. The CDR3 extends over 14 amino acids. This CDR3 is CASRLGRGCEKLFF. DNA of the CDR3: TGTGCCAGCCGTTTAGGCAGGGGCTGTGAAAAACTGTTTTTT.

The chain employs TRBV19 and TRBJ1-6, with TRBD1 as a possible D gene (6 bases). The CDR3 has 14 amino acids. CDR1 is LNHDA and CDR2 is SQIVND in the germline V gene (reference sequence). V lost 6 bases and J 7 bases, leaving 13 bases between the germline ends. CDR3 residues: CASSLQGNNSPLHF. CDR3 DNA sequence: TGTGCCAGTAGCCTACAGGGAAACAATTCACCCCTCCACTTT.

V gene TRBV6-6 combines with J gene TRBJ1-2, with a weak D call TRBD1 (5 bases). CDR1 MNHNY and CDR2 SVGAGI come from the germline V gene (reference sequence). Between the trimmed V and J ends, which lost 6 bases and 0 bases, there was a span of 14 bases. The CDR3 contains 15 residues. The CDR3 protein is CASRGATAPNYGYTF. As DNA, the CDR3 is TGTGCCAGCAGGGGTGCGACAGCTCCTAACTATGGCTACACCTTC.

The chain carries TRBV9 and TRBJ1-3, with D uncertain. The V end was cut by 4 bases, the J end by 0 bases, with 11 bases between. The CDR3 spans 15 residues. The germline gives CDR1 SGDLS, CDR2 YYNGEE. The CDR3 coding sequence is TGTGCCAGCAGCCCGATGCGTCGCTCTGGAAACACCATATATTTT. This translates into CASSPMRRSGNTIYF.

In this sample, this clone turned up a few times. The chain has TRBV5-1 and TRBJ1-6; TRBD1 agrees at 7 bases. The CDR3 is 15 residues long. Unmatched junction bases numbered 7, after V lost 3 bases and J lost 7 bases. Germline CDR1 is SGHRS and CDR2 is YFSETQ. The CDR3 region is CASSYRQGENSPLHF. The CDR3 coding sequence is TGCGCCAGCAGCTACCGACAGGGTGAGAATTCACCCCTCCACTTT.

The V gene is TRBV7-2, the J gene TRBJ1-2, with D possibly being TRBD1 (6 bases). The germline gives CDR1 SGHTA, CDR2 FQGNSA. V was pared by 3 bases and J by 4 bases, with 15 bases between. There are 15 residues in the CDR3. For the CDR3, the DNA is TGTGCCAGCAGCTTCACGGGGGGGCAGGGCTATGGCTACACCTTC. Translated: CASSFTGGQGYGYTF.

V usage is TRBV20-1 and J usage is TRBJ2-7; D remains unclear. Looked up from germline, CDR1 is DFQATT and CDR2 is SNEGSKA (reference sequence). With 5 bases removed from V and 6 bases from J, the gap between germline ends came to 11 bases. The length of the CDR3 is 11 residues. CDR3 in DNA: TGCAGTGCTCGCACTACGGCCGAGCAGTACTTC. Amino acids: CSARTTAEQYF.

This chain uses TRBV18 with TRBJ1-1; 12 bases map to TRBD1. Per the germline V gene, CDR1 is KGHSH and CDR2 is LQKENI. J gave up 3 bases and V 3 bases, and 2 bases lay outside the gene matches. The CDR3 spans 15 residues. The CDR3 nucleotides read TGTGCCAGCTCACCGGGGACAGGGGGCCACACTGAAGCTTTCTTT. Translation gives CASSPGTGGHTEAFF.

This clone came up a few times. The rearrangement links TRBV3-1 (or the pseudogene TRBV3-2) to TRBJ2-7, with D possibly being TRBD1 (6 bases). Germline loops: CDR1 LGHDT, CDR2 YNNKEL (reference sequence). Trimming pared 3 bases from V and 6 bases from J, leaving 9 bases between. The CDR3 has 12 amino acids. In nucleotides, the CDR3 is TGTGCCAGCAGCCACGCAGGGGCCGAGCAGTACGTC. It is translated as CASSHAGAEQYV.

The chain joins TRBV5-1 to TRBJ2-3; D is unresolved. Germline values: CDR1 SGHRS, CDR2 YFSETQ. The length of the CDR3 is 14 residues. V lost 0 bases and J 5 bases, leaving 10 bases between the germline ends. CDR3 residues: CASSLGSSGDTQYF. CDR3 nucleotide sequence: TGCGCCAGCAGCTTGGGATCCTCGGGAGATACGCAGTATTTT.

This rearrangement joins TRBV2 to TRBJ1-2, with TRBD1 matching 8 bases. CDR3 size: 13 residues. Germline V gene sequence: CDR1 SNHLY, CDR2 FYNNEI. V shed 7 bases, J shed 5 bases, and the junction held 6 bases outside the gene matches. The CDR3: CASKETGAYGYTF. CDR3 DNA: TGTGCCAGCAAGGAGACAGGGGCGTATGGCTACACCTTC.

The chain recombines TRBV28 with TRBJ1-2, with 9 nucleotides matching TRBD1. V was clipped by 6 bases and J by 4 bases; unmatched bases: 3. This CDR3 region has 13 residues. Germline V gene sequence: CDR1 MDHEN, CDR2 SYDVKM. The CDR3 nucleotides are TGTGCCAGCAGCTGGGGACAGGGCTATGGCTACACCTTC. Translation gives CASSWGQGYGYTF.

The chain recombines TRBV9 with TRBJ1-1; D unclear. V lost 0 bases and J 3 bases, leaving 6 bases between the germline ends. The length of the CDR3 is 13 residues. Germline V CDR1 and CDR2: SGDLS, YYNGEE. The CDR3 protein is CASSVEPDTEAFF. DNA of the CDR3: TGTGCCAGCAGCGTAGAGCCGGACACTGAAGCTTTCTTT.

The J gene is TRBJ2-5, the V gene TRBV9; D is possibly TRBD1 (6 bases). CDR3 length equals 14 residues. Trimming took off 4 bases at V and 5 bases at J, with 15 bases between the two ends. CDR1 SGDLS and CDR2 YYNGEE come from the germline V gene. The CDR3 DNA is TGTGCCAGCAGCACCCCAGGGGCTTCTGAGACCCAGTACTTC. Amino acids: CASSTPGASETQYF.

The chain links TRBV28 to TRBJ1-5; TRBD1 agrees at 10 bases. V lost 2 bases and J lost 7; bases outside the gene matches: 5. The CDR3 runs to 15 residues. In germline, CDR1 is MDHEN, CDR2 SYDVKM. As DNA, the CDR3 is TGTGCCAGCAGTTTAAGGACAGGGGGAAGACAGCCCCAGCATTTT. It specifies CASSLRTGGRQPQHF.

This CDR3 is CASSLGGSGSDTQYF. The CDR3, as DNA: TGTGCCAGCAGCTTAGGGGGTTCGGGTTCAGATACGCAGTATTTT. The rearrangement joins TRBV5-8 to TRBJ2-3; D possibly corresponds to TRBD1 (6 bases). The CDR3 length is 15 residues. The germline V gene has CDR1 SGHTS and CDR2 YDEGEE. The germline V and J ends were trimmed by 2 bases and 4 bases, with 14 bases remaining between them.

The chain joins TRBV4-1 to TRBJ2-5; TRBD1 matches 11 bases. Germline V CDR1 and CDR2: MGHRA, YSYEKL. The V gene end was trimmed by 2 bases and the J gene end by 1 base; junction bases not matched to a gene: 9. The CDR3 is 18 amino acids. Here the CDR3 DNA reads TGCGCCAGCAGCCAATTCCTAGGACAGGGGGCCCTCCAAGAGACCCAGTACTTC. It encodes CASSQFLGQGALQETQYF.

J is TRBJ2-3 and V is TRBV24-1, with D perhaps matching TRBD2 (7 bases). The CDR3 is 16 residues long. CDR1 is KGHDR, CDR2 SFDVKD, per germline. V lost 0 bases to trimming and J lost 3 bases, with 12 bases between them. The DNA for the CDR3 is TGTGCCACCAGTGATTTGAGGGGGGGCGGGACAGATACGCAGTATTTT. Residues: CATSDLRGGGTDTQYF.